A single sample is the source of the 14 T cell receptor beta chains below, sequenced in a study of regulatory T cells in long-lasting Graves disease. Through Arm-PCR of CDR3 regions and iRepertoire HTBI primers, TCR beta libraries were built. Each CDR3 protein gets one entry after TCRdb re-called the multiplex PCR reads with MiXCR. Of about 300,000 distinct CDR3 sequences in the sample, roughly a fifth were seen once. Time point given: persistent/refractory GD, antithyroid drugs over 5 years with positive TRAb. The TCR library was made from RNA that had been extracted from PBMCs in TRIzol. Specimen: peripheral blood mononuclear cells (PBMCs), collected when the disease was refractory, from a patient treated with antithyroid drugs. These receptors were collected from a female donor with Graves disease.

In this sample, this clonotype turned up a few times. The chain uses TRBV7-2 and TRBJ1-3; D gene ambiguous. Trimming removed 1 base at V and 0 bases at J, with 7 bases between. The CDR3 consists of 15 residues. Germline assignment: CDR1 SGHTA and CDR2 FQGNSA. In nucleotides, the CDR3 is TGTGCCAGCAGCTTAGTCGGGTTCTCTGGAAACACCATATATTTT. Its protein is CASSLVGFSGNTIYF.

The chain carries TRBV4-1 and TRBJ2-5, with 7 bases fitting TRBD1. Trimming removed 4 bases from V and 0 bases from J; junction bases left unmatched: 8. This CDR3 has 16 amino acids. Germline assignment: CDR1 MGHRA and CDR2 YSYEKL. For the CDR3, the DNA is TGCGCCAGCAGCCCGAGCCCGGACAGGTACCAAGAGACCCAGTACTTC. Translation: CASSPSPDRYQETQYF.

This clonotype was counted at least ten times. This chain connects TRBV6-1 to TRBJ2-7; D unclear. The ends were cut back, 7 bases at V and 6 bases at J, with 16 bases in the middle. The CDR3 runs 13 residues. Germline assignment: CDR1 MNHNS and CDR2 SASEGT. For the CDR3, the DNA is TGTGCCAGCAACCCCACTCGTGTGGGCGAGCAGTACTTC. It is translated as CASNPTRVGEQYF.

This clonotype occurred many times. The gene calls are TRBV18 and TRBJ2-5; 7 bases map to TRBD1. This CDR3 is 13 amino acids long. J lost 7 bases, V lost 0 bases, and 2 bases had no gene match. Germline lookup yields CDR1 KGHSH and CDR2 LQKENI. The CDR3 loop reads CASSPPTGVTQYF. In DNA, the CDR3 is TGTGCCAGCTCACCACCCACAGGGGTGACCCAGTACTTC. The variable domain in full, with the rest retrieved from reference TRBV18 and TRBJ2-5, is NAGVMQNPRHLVRRRGQEARLRCSPMKGHSHVYWYRQLPEEGLKFMVYLQKENIIDESGMPKERFSAEFPKEGPSILRIQQVVRGDSAAYFCASSPPTGVTQYFGPGTRLLVL.

At least ten counts were recorded for this clonotype. The rearrangement uses TRBV2 and TRBJ2-6; D remains unclear. Trimming took off 1 base at V and 2 bases at J, with 9 bases between the two ends. The CDR3 totals 16 residues. In germline, CDR1 is SNHLY, CDR2 FYNNEI. CDR3 in amino acids: CASSEGPSAGANVLTF. CDR3 coding DNA: TGTGCCAGCAGTGAAGGTCCCAGCGCTGGGGCCAACGTCCTGACTTTC.

The chain links TRBV6-2 or TRBV6-3 to TRBJ2-7; TRBD1 matches at 8 bases. CDR1 is MNHEY, CDR2 SVGEGT, per germline. The CDR3 loop spans 13 amino acids. After removal of 2 bases from V and 3 bases from J, the junction contained 0 bases not matched to a gene. The CDR3 coding sequence is TGTGCCAGCAGTTACGGGACAGGCTACGAGCAGTACTTC. It encodes CASSYGTGYEQYF.

This clonotype was seen ten or more times. V gene TRBV20-1 combines with J gene TRBJ2-7, with 7 bases lining up with TRBD1. This CDR3 contains 13 residues. The V segment lost 7 bases and the J segment 3 bases; nucleotides outside the gene matches: 9. Germline CDR1 reads DFQATT; CDR2 reads SNEGSKA (reference sequence). The CDR3 loop is CSVLPGQNYEQYF. In DNA form, the CDR3 reads TGCAGTGTCCTCCCGGGACAGAACTACGAGCAGTACTTC.

The rearrangement joins TRBV27 to TRBJ2-2; D is unresolved. The CDR3 has 14 amino acids. Germline V lookup: CDR1 MNHEY, CDR2 SMNVEV (reference sequence). V lost 4 bases, J lost 6 bases, and 12 bases lay in between. DNA of the CDR3: TGTGCCAGCAGTTCCCTCCTTACCTCCGGGGAGCTGTTTTTT. This codes for CASSSLLTSGELFF.

There are many counts of this clonotype. The chain's CDR3 is CASTIQGLNGYTF. The CDR3 DNA is TGTGCCAGCACTATCCAAGGGCTAAATGGCTACACCTTC. The gene calls are TRBV12-3 or TRBV12-4 and TRBJ1-2; unclear D gene. The V end lost 7 bases, the J end lost 6 bases, and 15 bases lay between the germline ends. The CDR3 contains 13 residues.

CDR3 protein: CASSAGQGALNEAFF. CDR3 DNA: TGTGCCAGCAGCGCGGGACAGGGGGCGCTTAATGAAGCTTTCTTT. The chain combines TRBV7-2 with TRBJ1-1; 12 nucleotides line up with TRBD1. The CDR3 sequence is 15 residues long. Germline trimming cut 5 bases from V and 7 bases from J; bases unmatched to any gene: 8. Germline V CDR1 and CDR2: SGHTA, FQGNSA.

This clonotype was detected a few times. This chain connects TRBV30 to TRBJ1-5; maybe TRBD1 (6 bases). There are 15 residues in the CDR3. CDR1 and CDR2 from the germline V gene are GTSNPN and SVGIG (reference sequence). V lost 4 bases, J lost 0 bases, and 13 bases lay in between. CDR3 protein: CAWTEGTTSNQPQHF. The DNA for the CDR3 is TGTGCCTGGACCGAAGGGACAACTAGCAATCAGCCCCAGCATTTT.

This clonotype has only a few counts. The chain uses TRBV30 and TRBJ2-1; 11 nucleotides align to TRBD2. CDR3 length equals 19 residues. Germline-derived CDR1 and CDR2 are GTSNPN and SVGIG (reference sequence). V lost 4 bases and J lost 2; bases outside the gene matches: 16. The CDR3 coding sequence is TGTGCCTGGACTGGCGTAATAGCGGGAGGGCCCGGGGCCTACAATGAGCAGTTCTTC. Its protein product is CAWTGVIAGGPGAYNEQFF. Looking up the rest from reference TRBV30 and TRBJ2-1 gives the full variable domain: SQTIHQWPATLVQPVGSPLSLECTVEGTSNPNLYWYRQAAGRGLQLLFYSVGIGQISSEVPQNLSASRPQDRQFILSSKKLLLSDSGFYLCAWTGVIAGGPGAYNEQFFGPGTRLTVL.

Points on this clonotype: This clone may be a read error of a much larger clone one base away. A read error is likely, as this CDR3 ends without the conserved phenylalanine or tryptophan. J is TRBJ1-1 and V is TRBV7-2; no clear D. The V gene's germline CDR1 is SGHTA and CDR2 FQGNSA. This CDR3 has 15 residues. Trimming left V 2 bases short and J 2 bases short, with 12 bases between. Here the CDR3 DNA reads TGTGCCAGCAGCTTATTTAGGGAGGGAAACACTGAAGCTTTCCTT. Translation gives CASSLFREGNTEAFL.

This clonotype was seen a few times. The J gene is TRBJ1-6, the V gene TRBV20-1, with D possibly matching TRBD1 (5 bases). The V end was cut by 7 bases, the J end by 8 bases, with 18 bases between. Germline values: CDR1 DFQATT, CDR2 SNEGSKA (reference sequence). The CDR3 covers 14 residues. The chain's CDR3 is CSVTEGRFDSPLHF. The CDR3 DNA follows: TGCAGTGTGACAGAAGGTCGATTTGATTCACCCCTCCACTTT.